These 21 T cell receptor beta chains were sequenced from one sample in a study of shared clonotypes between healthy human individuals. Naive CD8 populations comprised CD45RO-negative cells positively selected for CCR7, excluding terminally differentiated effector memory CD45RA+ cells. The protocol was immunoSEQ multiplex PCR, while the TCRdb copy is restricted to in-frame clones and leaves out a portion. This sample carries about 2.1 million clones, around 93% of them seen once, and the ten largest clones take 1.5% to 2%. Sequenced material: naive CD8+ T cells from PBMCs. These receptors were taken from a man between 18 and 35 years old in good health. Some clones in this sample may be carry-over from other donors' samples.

The CDR3 DNA is TGTGCCAGCAGCCCAGGGGAACCGGGCCGGTATGGCTACACCTTC. Residues: CASSPGEPGRYGYTF. The J gene is TRBJ1-2, the V gene TRBV7-8, with D perhaps matching TRBD1 (6 bases). V dropped 5 bases and J dropped 5 bases, with 18 bases sitting between them. The CDR3 contains 15 residues. In germline, CDR1 is SGHVS, CDR2 FQNEAQ.

The CDR3 DNA reads TGTGCCAGCACCCCCCGCCAGGGCTTTGGAAACACCATATATTTT. Translation: CASTPRQGFGNTIYF. The V and J genes are TRBV6-5 and TRBJ1-3; possibly TRBD1 for D (5 bases). The CDR3 consists of 15 residues. Germline CDR1 is MNHEY and CDR2 is SVGAGI. The germline V and J ends were trimmed by 7 bases and 3 bases, with 16 bases remaining between them.

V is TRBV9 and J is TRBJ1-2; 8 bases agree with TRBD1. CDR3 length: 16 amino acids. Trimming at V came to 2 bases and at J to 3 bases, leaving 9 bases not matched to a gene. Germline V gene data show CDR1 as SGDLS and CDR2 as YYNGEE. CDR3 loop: CASSVEYRTGYYGYTF. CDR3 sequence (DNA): TGTGCCAGCAGCGTGGAGTATAGGACAGGGTACTATGGCTACACCTTC.

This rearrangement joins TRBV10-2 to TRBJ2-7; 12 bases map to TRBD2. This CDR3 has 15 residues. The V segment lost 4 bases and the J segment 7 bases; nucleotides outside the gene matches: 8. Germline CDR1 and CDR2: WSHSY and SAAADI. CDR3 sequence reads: CASSGASGRAGEQYF. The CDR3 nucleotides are TGCGCCAGCAGTGGGGCTAGCGGGAGGGCCGGAGAGCAGTACTTC.

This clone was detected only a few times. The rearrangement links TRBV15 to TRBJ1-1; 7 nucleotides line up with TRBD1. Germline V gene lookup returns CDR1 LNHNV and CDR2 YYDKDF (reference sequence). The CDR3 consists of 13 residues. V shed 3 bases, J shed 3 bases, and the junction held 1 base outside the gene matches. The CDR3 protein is CATSSQGDTEAFF. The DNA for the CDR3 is TGTGCCACCAGCAGCCAGGGGGACACTGAAGCTTTCTTT.

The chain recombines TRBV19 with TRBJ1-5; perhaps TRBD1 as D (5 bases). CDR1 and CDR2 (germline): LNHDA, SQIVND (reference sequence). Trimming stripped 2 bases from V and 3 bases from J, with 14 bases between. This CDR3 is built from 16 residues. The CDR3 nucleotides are TGTGCCAGTAGTATATGGGGGGGATTTTTCAATCAGCCCCAGCATTTT. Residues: CASSIWGGFFNQPQHF.

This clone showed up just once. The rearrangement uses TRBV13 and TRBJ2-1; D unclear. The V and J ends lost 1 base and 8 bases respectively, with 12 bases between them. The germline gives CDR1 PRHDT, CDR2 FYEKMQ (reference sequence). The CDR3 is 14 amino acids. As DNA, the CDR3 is TGTGCCAGCAGCTTAGCTAGAACCCTCGATGAGCAGTTCTTC. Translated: CASSLARTLDEQFF.

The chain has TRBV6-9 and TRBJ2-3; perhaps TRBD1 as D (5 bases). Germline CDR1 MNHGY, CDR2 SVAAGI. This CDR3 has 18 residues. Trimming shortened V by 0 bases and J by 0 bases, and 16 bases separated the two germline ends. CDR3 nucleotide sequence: TGTGCCAGCAGTTATTCGCAGGGCAGGGAAGATAGCACAGATACGCAGTATTTT. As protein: CASSYSQGREDSTDTQYF.

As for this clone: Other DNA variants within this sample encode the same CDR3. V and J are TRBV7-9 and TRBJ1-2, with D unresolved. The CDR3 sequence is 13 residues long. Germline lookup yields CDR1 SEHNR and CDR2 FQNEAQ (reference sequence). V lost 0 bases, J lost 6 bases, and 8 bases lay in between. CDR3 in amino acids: CASSLALGHGYTF. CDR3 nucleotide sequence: TGTGCCAGCAGCTTAGCGCTAGGACATGGCTACACCTTC.

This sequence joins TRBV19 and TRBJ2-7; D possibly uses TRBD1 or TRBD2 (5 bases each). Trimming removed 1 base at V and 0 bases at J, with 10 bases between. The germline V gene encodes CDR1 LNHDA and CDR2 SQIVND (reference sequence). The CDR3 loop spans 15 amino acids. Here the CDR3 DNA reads TGTGCCAGTAGTATAGGGGACGGAAGCTCCTACGAGCAGTACTTC. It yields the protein CASSIGDGSSYEQYF.

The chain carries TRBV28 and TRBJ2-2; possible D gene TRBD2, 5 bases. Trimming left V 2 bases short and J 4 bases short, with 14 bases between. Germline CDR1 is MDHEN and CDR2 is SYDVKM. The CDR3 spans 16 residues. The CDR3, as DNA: TGTGCCAGCAGTTTAAAAGGGAGACCACTCACCGGGGAGCTGTTTTTT. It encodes CASSLKGRPLTGELFF.

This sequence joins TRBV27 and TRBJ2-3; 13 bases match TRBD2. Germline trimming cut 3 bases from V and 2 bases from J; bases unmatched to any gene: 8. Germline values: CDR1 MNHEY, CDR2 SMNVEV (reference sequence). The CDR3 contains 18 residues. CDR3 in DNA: TGTGCCAGCAGTTTTATTTTACTAGCGGGAGGGTCCACAGATACGCAGTATTTT. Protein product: CASSFILLAGGSTDTQYF.

CDR3 sequence: CASSQRGDVIGNTEAFF. The CDR3 bases are TGTGCCAGCAGCCAGAGAGGGGACGTTATCGGGAACACTGAAGCTTTCTTT. The chain carries TRBV4-2 and TRBJ1-1; weak D call: TRBD1 (5 bases). The CDR3 runs 17 residues. Looked up from germline, CDR1 is LGHNA and CDR2 is YNFKEQ. V lost 3 bases and J 1 base, leaving 18 bases between the germline ends.

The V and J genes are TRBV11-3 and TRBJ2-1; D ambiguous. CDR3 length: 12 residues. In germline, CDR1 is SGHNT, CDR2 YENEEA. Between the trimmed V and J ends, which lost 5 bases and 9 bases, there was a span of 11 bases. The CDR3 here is CASSTREGEQFF. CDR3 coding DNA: TGTGCCAGCAGCACCCGAGAAGGTGAGCAGTTCTTC.

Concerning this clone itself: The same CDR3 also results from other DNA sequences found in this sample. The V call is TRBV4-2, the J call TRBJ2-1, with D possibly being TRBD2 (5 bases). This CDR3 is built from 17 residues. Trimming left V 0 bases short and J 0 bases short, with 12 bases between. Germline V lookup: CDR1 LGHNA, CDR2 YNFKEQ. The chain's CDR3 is CASSQDSSGSSYNEQFF. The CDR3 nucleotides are TGTGCCAGCAGCCAAGATAGTTCGGGAAGCTCCTACAATGAGCAGTTCTTC.

In nucleotides, the CDR3 is TGTGCCAGCAGCTTGGAATCAGGAAACTATGGCTACACCTTC. It encodes CASSLESGNYGYTF. The rearrangement links TRBV5-8 to TRBJ1-2; D is uncertain. Germline V gives CDR1 SGHTS, CDR2 YDEGEE. The CDR3 runs to 14 residues. Trimming took off 0 bases at V and 2 bases at J, with 8 bases between the two ends.

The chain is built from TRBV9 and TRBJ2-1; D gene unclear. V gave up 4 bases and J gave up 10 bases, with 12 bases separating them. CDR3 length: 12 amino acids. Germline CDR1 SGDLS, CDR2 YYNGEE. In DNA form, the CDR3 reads TGTGCCAGCAGCCCCCCCAACGAGGAGCAGTTCTTC. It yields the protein CASSPPNEEQFF. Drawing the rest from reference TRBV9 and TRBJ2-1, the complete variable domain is DSGVTQTPKHLITATGQRVTLRCSPRSGDLSVYWYQQSLDQGLQFLIQYYNGEERAKGNILERFSAQQFPDLHSELNLSSLELGDSALYFCASSPPNEEQFFGPGTRLTVL.

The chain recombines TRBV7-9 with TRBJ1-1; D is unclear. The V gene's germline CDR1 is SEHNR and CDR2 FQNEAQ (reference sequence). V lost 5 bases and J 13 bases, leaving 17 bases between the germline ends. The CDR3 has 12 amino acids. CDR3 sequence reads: CASSRAPPPVFF. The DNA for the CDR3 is TGTGCCAGCAGCCGGGCCCCCCCACCAGTTTTCTTT.

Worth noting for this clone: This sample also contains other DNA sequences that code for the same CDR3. CDR3 loop: CASSLLNNEQFF. The CDR3 DNA follows: TGTGCCAGCAGTTTGCTAAACAATGAGCAGTTCTTC. The chain couples TRBV27 to TRBJ2-1; unclear D gene. Germline CDR1 and CDR2: MNHEY and SMNVEV (reference sequence). This CDR3 contains 12 residues. The V gene lost 3 bases and the J gene lost 5 bases, with 5 bases spanning the gap.

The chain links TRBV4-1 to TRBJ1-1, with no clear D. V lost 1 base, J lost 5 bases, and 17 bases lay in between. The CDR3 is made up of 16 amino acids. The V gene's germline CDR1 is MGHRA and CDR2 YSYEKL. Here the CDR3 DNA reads TGCGCCAGCAGCCAAGGGTTGATGGGTAGAGGGACTGAAGCTTTCTTT. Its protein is CASSQGLMGRGTEAFF.

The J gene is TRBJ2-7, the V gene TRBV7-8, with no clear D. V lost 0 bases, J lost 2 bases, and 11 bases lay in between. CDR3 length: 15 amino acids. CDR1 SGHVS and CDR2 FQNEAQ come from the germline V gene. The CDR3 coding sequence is TGTGCCAGCAGCTTAGCGTGGCGGTCGACCTACGAGCAGTACTTC. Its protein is CASSLAWRSTYEQYF.